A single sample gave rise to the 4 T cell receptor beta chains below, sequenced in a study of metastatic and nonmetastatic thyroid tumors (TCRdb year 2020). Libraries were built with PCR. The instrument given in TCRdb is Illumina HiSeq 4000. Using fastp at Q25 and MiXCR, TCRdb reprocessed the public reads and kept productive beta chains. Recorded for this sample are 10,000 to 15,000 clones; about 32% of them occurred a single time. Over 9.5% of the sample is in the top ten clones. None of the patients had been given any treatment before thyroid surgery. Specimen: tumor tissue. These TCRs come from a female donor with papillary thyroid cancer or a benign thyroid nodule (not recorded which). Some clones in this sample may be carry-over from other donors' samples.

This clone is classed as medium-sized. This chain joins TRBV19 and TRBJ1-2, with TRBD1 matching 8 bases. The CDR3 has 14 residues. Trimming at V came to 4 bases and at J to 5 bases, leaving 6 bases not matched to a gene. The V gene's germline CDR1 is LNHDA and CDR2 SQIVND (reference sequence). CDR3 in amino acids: CASSRDRTLYGYTF. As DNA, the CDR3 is TGTGCCAGTAGTAGGGACAGGACCCTATATGGCTACACCTTC.

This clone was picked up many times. The CDR3 region is CSAGLAGGPDTQYF. In DNA form, the CDR3 reads TGCAGTGCTGGACTAGCGGGGGGGCCAGATACGCAGTATTTT. This chain links TRBV20-1 with TRBJ2-3; 15 nucleotides line up with TRBD2. CDR3 length: 14 residues. CDR1 is DFQATT, CDR2 SNEGSKA, per germline (reference sequence). V lost 5 bases to trimming and J lost 4 bases; unmatched junction nucleotides: 1.

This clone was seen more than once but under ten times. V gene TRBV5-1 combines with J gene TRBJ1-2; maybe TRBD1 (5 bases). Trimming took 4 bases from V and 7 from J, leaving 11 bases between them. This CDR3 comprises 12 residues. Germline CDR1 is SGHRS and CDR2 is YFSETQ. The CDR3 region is CASSAGRFGYTF. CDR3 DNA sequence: TGCGCCAGCAGCGCAGGGAGATTTGGCTACACCTTC.

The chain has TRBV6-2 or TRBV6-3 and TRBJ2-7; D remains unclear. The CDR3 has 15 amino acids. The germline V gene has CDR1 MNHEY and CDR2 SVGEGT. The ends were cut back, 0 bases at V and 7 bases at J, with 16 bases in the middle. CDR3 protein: CASSYSISYTGEQYF. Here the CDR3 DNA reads TGTGCCAGCAGTTACTCGATCTCCTACACCGGGGAGCAGTACTTC.